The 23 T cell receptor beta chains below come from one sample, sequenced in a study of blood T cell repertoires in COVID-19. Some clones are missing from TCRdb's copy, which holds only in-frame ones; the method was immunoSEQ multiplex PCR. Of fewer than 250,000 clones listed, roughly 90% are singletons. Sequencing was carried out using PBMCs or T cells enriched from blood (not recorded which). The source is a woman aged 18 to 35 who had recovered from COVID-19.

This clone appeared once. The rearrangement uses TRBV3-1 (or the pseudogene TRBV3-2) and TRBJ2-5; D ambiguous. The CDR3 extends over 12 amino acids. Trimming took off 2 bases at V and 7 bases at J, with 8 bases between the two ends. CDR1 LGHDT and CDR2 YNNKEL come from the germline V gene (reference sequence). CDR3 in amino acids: CASSQSRRTQYF. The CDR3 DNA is TGTGCCAGCAGCCAAAGCCGGAGGACCCAGTACTTC.

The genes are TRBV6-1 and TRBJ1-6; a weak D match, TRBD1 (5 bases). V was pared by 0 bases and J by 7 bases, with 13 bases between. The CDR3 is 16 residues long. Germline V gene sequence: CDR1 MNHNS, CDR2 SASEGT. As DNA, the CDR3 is TGTGCCAGCAGTGAAGCCGTGGGGCAGAGCAATTCACCCCTCCACTTT. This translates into CASSEAVGQSNSPLHF.

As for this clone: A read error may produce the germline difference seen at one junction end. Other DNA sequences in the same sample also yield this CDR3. The CDR3 sequence is CSVGQGNNSPLHF. The CDR3 coding sequence is TGCAGCGTTGGACAGGGCAATAACTCACCCCTCCACTTT. The gene calls are TRBV29-1 and TRBJ1-6; 7 bases map to TRBD1. Germline CDR1 is SQVTM and CDR2 is ANQGSEA. The CDR3 has 13 residues.

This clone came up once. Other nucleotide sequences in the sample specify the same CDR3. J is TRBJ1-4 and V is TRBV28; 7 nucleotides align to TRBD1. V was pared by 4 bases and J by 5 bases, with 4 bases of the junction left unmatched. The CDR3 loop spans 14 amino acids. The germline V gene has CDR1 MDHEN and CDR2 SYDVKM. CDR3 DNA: TGTGCCAGCAGTTCGGGACAGCTAAATGAAAAACTGTTTTTT. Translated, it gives CASSSGQLNEKLFF.

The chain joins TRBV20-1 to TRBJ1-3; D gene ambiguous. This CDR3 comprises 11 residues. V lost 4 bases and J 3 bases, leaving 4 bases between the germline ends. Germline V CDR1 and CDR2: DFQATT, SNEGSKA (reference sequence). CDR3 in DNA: TGCAGTGCTAACAATGGAAACACCATATATTTT. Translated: CSANNGNTIYF.

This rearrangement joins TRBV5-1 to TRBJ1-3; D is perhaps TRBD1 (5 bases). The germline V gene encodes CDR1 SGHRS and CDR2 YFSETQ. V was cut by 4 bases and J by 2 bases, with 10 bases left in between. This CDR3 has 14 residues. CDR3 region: CASSRGTPGNTIYF. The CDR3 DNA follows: TGCGCCAGCAGCCGGGGGACCCCTGGAAACACCATATATTTT.

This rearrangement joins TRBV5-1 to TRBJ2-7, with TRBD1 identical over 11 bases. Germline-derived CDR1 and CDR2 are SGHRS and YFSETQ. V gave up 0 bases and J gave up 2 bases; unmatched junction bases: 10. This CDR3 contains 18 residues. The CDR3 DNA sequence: TGCGCCAGCAGCTTGGTAGAGGACAGGGGGCCCCTTCCCTACGAGCAGTACTTC. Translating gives CASSLVEDRGPLPYEQYF.

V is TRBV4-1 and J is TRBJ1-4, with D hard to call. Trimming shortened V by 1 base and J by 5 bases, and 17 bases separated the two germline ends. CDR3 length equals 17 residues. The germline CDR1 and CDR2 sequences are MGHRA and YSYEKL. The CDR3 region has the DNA TGCGCCAGCAGCCAAGCAAGCTCAATAACCGGGAATGAAAAACTGTTTTTT. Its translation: CASSQASSITGNEKLFF.

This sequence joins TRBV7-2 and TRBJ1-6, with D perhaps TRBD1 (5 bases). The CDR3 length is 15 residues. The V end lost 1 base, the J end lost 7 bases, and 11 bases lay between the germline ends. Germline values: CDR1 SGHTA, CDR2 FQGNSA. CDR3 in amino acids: CASSLDGTTNSPLHF. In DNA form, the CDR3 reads TGTGCCAGCAGCTTAGATGGGACTACGAATTCACCCCTCCACTTT.

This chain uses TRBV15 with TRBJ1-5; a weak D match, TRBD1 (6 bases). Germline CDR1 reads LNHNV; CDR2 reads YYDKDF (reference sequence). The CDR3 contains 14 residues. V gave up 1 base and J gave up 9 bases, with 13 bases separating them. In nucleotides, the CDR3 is TGTGCCACCAGCAGAGGGGACACCCCGGGGCCCCAGCATTTT. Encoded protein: CATSRGDTPGPQHF.

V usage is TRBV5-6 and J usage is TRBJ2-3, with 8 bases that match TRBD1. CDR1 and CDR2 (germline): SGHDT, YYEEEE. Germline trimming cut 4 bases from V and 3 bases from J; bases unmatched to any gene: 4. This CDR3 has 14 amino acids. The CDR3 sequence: CASSPTGGTDTQYF. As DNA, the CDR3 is TGTGCCAGCAGCCCAACAGGGGGAACAGATACGCAGTATTTT.

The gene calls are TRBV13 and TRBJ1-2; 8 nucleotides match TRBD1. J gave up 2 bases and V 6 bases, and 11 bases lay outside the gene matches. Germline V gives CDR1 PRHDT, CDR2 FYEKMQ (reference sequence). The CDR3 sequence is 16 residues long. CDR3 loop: CASRKRGTGLNYGYTF. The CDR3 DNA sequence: TGTGCCAGCAGGAAACGCGGGACAGGACTAAACTATGGCTACACCTTC.

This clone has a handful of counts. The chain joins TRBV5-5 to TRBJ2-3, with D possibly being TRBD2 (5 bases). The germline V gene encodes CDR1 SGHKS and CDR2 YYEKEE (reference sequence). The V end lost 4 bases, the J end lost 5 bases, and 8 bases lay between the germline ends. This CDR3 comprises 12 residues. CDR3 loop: CASSPRVDTQYF. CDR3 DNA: TGTGCCAGCAGCCCGCGGGTAGATACGCAGTATTTT.

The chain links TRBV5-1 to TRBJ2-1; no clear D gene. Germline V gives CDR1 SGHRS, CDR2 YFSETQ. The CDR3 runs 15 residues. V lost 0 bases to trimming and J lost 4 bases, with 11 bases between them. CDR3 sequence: CASSLGLTSYNEQFF. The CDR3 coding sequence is TGCGCCAGCAGCTTGGGTCTAACTTCATACAATGAGCAGTTCTTC. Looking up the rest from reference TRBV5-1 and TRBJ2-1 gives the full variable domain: KAGVTQTPRYLIKTRGQQVTLSCSPISGHRSVSWYQQTPGQGLQFLFEYFSETQRNKGNFPGRFSGRQFSNSRSEMNVSTLELGDSALYLCASSLGLTSYNEQFFGPGTRLTVL.

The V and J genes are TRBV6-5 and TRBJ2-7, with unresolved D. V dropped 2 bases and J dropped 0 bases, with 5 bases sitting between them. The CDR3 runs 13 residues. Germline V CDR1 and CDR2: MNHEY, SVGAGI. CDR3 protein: CASSYRFSYEQYF. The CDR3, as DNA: TGTGCCAGCAGTTACCGGTTCTCCTACGAGCAGTACTTC.

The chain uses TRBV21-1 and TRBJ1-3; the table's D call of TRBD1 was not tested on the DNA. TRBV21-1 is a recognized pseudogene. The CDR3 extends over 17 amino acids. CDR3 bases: TGTGCCAGCAGCAGACCGATGCAGGAAGATAATGGAAACACCATATATTTT. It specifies CASSRPMQEDNGNTIYF.

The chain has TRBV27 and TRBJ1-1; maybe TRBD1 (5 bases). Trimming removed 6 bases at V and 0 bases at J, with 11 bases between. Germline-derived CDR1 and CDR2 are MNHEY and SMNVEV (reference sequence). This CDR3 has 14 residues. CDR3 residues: CASSPGTMNTEAFF. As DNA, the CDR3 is TGTGCCAGCAGCCCTGGGACTATGAACACTGAAGCTTTCTTT.

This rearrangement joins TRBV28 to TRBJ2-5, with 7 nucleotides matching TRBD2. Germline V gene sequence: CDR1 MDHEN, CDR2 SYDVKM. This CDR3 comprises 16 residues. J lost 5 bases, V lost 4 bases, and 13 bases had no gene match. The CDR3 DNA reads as TGTGCCAGCAGTTCCCAGCTTGTGGGGGAGGGGGAGACCCAGTACTTC. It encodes CASSSQLVGEGETQYF.

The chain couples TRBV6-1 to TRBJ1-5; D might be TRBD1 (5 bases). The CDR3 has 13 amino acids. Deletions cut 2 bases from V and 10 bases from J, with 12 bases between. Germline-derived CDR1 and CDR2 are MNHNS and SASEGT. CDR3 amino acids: CASSETLGGPQHF. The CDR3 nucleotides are TGTGCCAGCAGTGAAACGCTCGGGGGACCCCAGCATTTT.

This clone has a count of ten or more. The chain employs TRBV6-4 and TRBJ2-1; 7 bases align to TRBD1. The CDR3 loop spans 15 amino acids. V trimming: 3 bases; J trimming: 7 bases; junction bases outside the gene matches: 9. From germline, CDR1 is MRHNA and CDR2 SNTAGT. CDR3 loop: CASSEMTGRSNEQFF. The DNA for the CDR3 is TGTGCCAGCAGTGAGATGACAGGGCGGAGTAATGAGCAGTTCTTC.

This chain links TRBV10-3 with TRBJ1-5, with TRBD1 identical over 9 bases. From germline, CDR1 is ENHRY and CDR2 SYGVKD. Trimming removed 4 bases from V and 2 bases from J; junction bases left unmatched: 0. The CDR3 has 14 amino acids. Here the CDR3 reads CAISGTGGNQPQHF. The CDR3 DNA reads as TGTGCCATCAGTGGGACAGGGGGCAATCAGCCCCAGCATTTT.

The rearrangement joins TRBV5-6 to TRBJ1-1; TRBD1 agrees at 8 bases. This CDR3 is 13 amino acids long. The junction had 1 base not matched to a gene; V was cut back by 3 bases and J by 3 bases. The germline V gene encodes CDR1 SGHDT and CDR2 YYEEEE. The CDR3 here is CASSWTGYTEAFF. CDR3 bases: TGTGCCAGCAGCTGGACAGGGTACACTGAAGCTTTCTTT.

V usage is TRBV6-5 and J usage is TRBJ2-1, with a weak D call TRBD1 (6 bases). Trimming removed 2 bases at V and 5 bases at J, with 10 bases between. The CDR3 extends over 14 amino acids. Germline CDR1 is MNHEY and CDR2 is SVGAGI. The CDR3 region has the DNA TGTGCCAGCAGTTACACAGGGACCCACAATGAGCAGTTCTTC. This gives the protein CASSYTGTHNEQFF.